Listed below are T cell receptor beta chains from one sample, sequenced in a study of T cells in Graves' hyperthyroidism and ophthalmopathy. From the multiplex PCR reads, TCRdb called clonotypes with MiXCR, one entry per CDR3 protein. The table records over 700,000 distinct CDR3 sequences, about 35% of them present only once. The sample consisted of blood. These receptors were taken from a woman in her thirties or forties with Graves' hyperthyroidism. The CDR3 runs from the conserved cysteine through the conserved F or W. The D gene is left open where the match is weak. Size values are once, few and many counts, or a class for expanded clones, and some rows have none.

d_gene,v_gene,abundance,j_gene,CDR3aa,CDR3nt
TRBD1,TRBV29-1,.,TRBJ1-1,CSVYRQGRVAFF,TGCAGCGTTTACCGACAGGGGCGGGTAGCTTTCTTT
.,TRBV7-2,.,TRBJ1-1,CASSLTKTRAGNTEAFF,TGTGCCAGCAGCTTAACCAAAACACGGGCAGGGAACACTGAAGCTTTCTTT
.,TRBV7-9,.,TRBJ1-2,CASSQDQGRGYGHTF,TGTGCCAGCAGCCAAGATCAAGGCAGGGGCTATGGCCACACCTTC
TRBD1,TRBV12-3/TRBV12-4,.,TRBJ1-6,CASSPTGQLFSPLHF,TGTGCCAGCAGTCCCACGGGACAGCTTTTTTCACCCCTCCACTTT
.,TRBV7-9,many,TRBJ1-4,CASSLYPGKSNEKLFF,TGTGCCAGCAGCTTATATCCCGGCAAGTCTAATGAAAAACTGTTTTTT
TRBD1,TRBV7-9,few,TRBJ2-2,CASSWDRERVTGELFF,TGTGCCAGCAGCTGGGACAGGGAGAGGGTTACCGGGGAGCTGTTTTTT
.,TRBV4-1,few,TRBJ1-1,CASSPENRDSWAEAFF,TGCGCCAGCAGCCCAGAAAACCGGGACTCATGGGCTGAAGCTTTCTTT
TRBD1,TRBV20-1,few,TRBJ1-6,CSATTTGGNNSPLHF,TGCAGTGCTACGACGACAGGGGGCAATAATTCACCCCTCCACTTT
.,TRBV20-1,.,TRBJ2-5,CSARAKPGKETQYF,TGCAGTGCTAGAGCCAAACCGGGGAAAGAGACCCAGTACTTC
.,TRBV7-9,many,TRBJ1-2,CASSPDRTYNGYTF,TGTGCCAGCAGTCCGGACAGAACCTATAACGGCTACACCTTC
.,TRBV10-2,many,TRBJ1-5,CASSESVIGNQPQHF,TGCGCCAGCAGTGAGTCGGTGATAGGCAATCAGCCCCAGCATTTT
TRBD1,TRBV9,.,TRBJ1-5,CASSVAWDRDQPQHF,TGTGCCAGCAGCGTAGCTTGGGACAGGGACCAGCCCCAGCATTTT
TRBD1,TRBV6-5,.,TRBJ1-5,CASSYAGQENNQPQHF,TGTGCCAGCAGTTACGCGGGACAGGAAAACAATCAGCCCCAGCATTTT
TRBD1,TRBV4-3,.,TRBJ1-2,CASSHGQGYGYTF,TGCGCCAGCAGCCACGGACAGGGCTATGGCTACACCTTC
.,TRBV28,few,TRBJ1-6,CASSLDRGYSPLHF,TGTGCCAGCAGTTTGGACAGAGGATATTCACCCCTCCACTTT
.,TRBV29-1,.,TRBJ1-2,CSVEGRYGYTF,TGCAGCGTAGAGGGGCGGTATGGCTACACCTTC
TRBD2,TRBV7-9,.,TRBJ2-7,CASSLDPGLAIDEQYF,TGTGCCAGCAGCTTAGATCCTGGACTAGCGATAGATGAGCAGTACTTC
TRBD1,TRBV24-1,.,TRBJ1-1,CATSPGGVNTEAFF,TGTGCCACCAGTCCAGGGGGCGTAAACACTGAAGCTTTCTTT
.,TRBV7-9,few,TRBJ2-7,CASSLGSRASDSYEQYF,TGTGCCAGCAGCTTGGGGTCTCGGGCTAGCGACTCCTACGAGCAGTACTTC
TRBD2,TRBV24-1,many,TRBJ2-2,CATSDTSSGLTGELFF,TGTGCCACCAGTGATACATCTAGCGGACTTACCGGGGAGCTGTTTTTT
.,TRBV11-1,.,TRBJ2-1,CASNGEYYNEQFF,TGTGCCAGCAATGGGGAGTACTACAATGAGCAGTTCTTC
.,TRBV6-5,.,TRBJ1-2,CASSLPDATYGYTF,TGTGCCAGCAGTCTACCCGACGCCACCTATGGCTACACCTTC
TRBD1,TRBV11-2,.,TRBJ2-5,CASSLDLTGGFETRYF,TGTGCCAGCAGCTTAGATCTAACAGGGGGCTTTGAGACCCGGTACTTC
.,TRBV7-9,.,TRBJ1-4,CASSLSGALGSNEKLFF,TGTGCCAGCAGCTTATCGGGGGCGCTGGGATCTAATGAAAAACTGTTTTTT
.,TRBV6-5,few,TRBJ2-5,CASRPYRTEETQYF,TGTGCCAGCAGACCCTACAGGACAGAAGAGACCCAGTACTTC
TRBD2,TRBV7-2,few,TRBJ2-1,CASSASGSGNEQFF,TGTGCCAGCAGCGCTAGCGGGAGCGGGAATGAGCAGTTCTTC
.,TRBV4-3,.,TRBJ2-2,CASSQDGAGGELFF,TGCGCCAGCAGCCAAGATGGCGCGGGCGGGGAGCTGTTTTTT
.,TRBV6-2/TRBV6-3,few,TRBJ1-5,CASSYPPGGYQPQHF,TGTGCCAGCAGTTACCCCCCTGGTGGCTATCAGCCCCAGCATTTT
TRBD2,TRBV2,.,TRBJ2-7,CASSQIAGEGDEQYF,TGTGCCAGCAGCCAAATAGCGGGAGAGGGCGACGAGCAGTACTTC
TRBD2,TRBV2,.,TRBJ2-7,CASMLAGLSNEQYF,TGTGCCAGCATGCTAGCGGGTCTTTCCAACGAGCAGTACTTC
.,TRBV29-1,many,TRBJ2-7,CSVVREYEQYF,TGCAGCGTTGTACGGGAATACGAGCAGTACTTC
.,TRBV29-1,many,TRBJ1-1,CSVGSQGWGTEAFF,TGCAGCGTTGGAAGTCAGGGTTGGGGCACTGAAGCTTTCTTT
TRBD1,TRBV10-3,.,TRBJ1-2,CAIRGDRGHYGYTF,TGTGCCATCCGGGGGGACAGGGGGCATTATGGCTACACCTTC
TRBD1,TRBV20-1,many,TRBJ1-5,CSADHRGLGNQPQHF,TGCAGTGCTGATCACAGGGGTTTAGGCAATCAGCCCCAGCATTTT
.,TRBV4-3,.,TRBJ2-5,CASSNRLGAAKETQYF,TGCGCCAGCAGCAACAGACTAGGGGCGGCGAAAGAGACCCAGTACTTC
TRBD1,TRBV29-1,once,TRBJ2-7,CSIESGNRGPLSQYF,TGCAGCATTGAGTCCGGAAACAGGGGTCCTTTATCGCAGTACTTC
.,TRBV2,many,TRBJ1-5,CASSVIGLGMPQHF,TGTGCCAGCAGTGTGATTGGACTCGGGATGCCCCAGCATTTT
.,TRBV10-3,many,TRBJ2-2,CAISEGGGELFF,TGTGCCATCAGTGAAGGGGGTGGGGAGCTGTTTTTT
.,TRBV11-2,few,TRBJ2-7,CASSTAGTAVDEQYF,TGTGCCAGCAGCACCGCCGGGACCGCTGTCGACGAGCAGTACTTC
TRBD1,TRBV29-1,many,TRBJ2-7,CSVESTGESYEQYF,TGCAGCGTTGAATCGACAGGGGAGAGCTACGAGCAGTACTTC
.,TRBV19,.,TRBJ1-2,CASSIGAGRMNYGYTF,TGTGCCAGTAGTATTGGGGCAGGACGCATGAACTATGGCTACACCTTC
TRBD2,TRBV7-3,many,TRBJ2-5,CASSLWGGPSETQYF,TGTGCCAGCAGCTTATGGGGGGGTCCATCGGAGACCCAGTACTTC
.,TRBV19,.,TRBJ1-1,CASSIDSRGYTEAFF,TGTGCCAGTAGTATAGATAGTAGAGGATACACTGAAGCTTTCTTT
TRBD1,TRBV5-1,.,TRBJ2-7,CASSAAPQGNEQYF,TGCGCCAGCAGCGCTGCCCCACAGGGGAACGAGCAGTACTTC
.,TRBV6-6,few,TRBJ2-2,CASSVGQAMGGELFF,TGTGCCAGCAGTGTTGGGCAGGCCATGGGCGGGGAGCTGTTTTTT
.,TRBV9,.,TRBJ2-1,CASNGGWDNEQFF,TGTGCCAGCAACGGAGGGTGGGACAATGAGCAGTTCTTC
.,TRBV7-9,.,TRBJ2-5,CASSLAGWKTQYF,TGTGCCAGCAGCTTAGCGGGGTGGAAGACCCAGTACTTC
TRBD1,TRBV10-3,many,TRBJ1-2,CAISDRGGGYTF,TGTGCCATCAGCGACAGGGGAGGTGGCTACACCTTC
.,TRBV20-1,many,TRBJ2-2,CSASAAANTGELFF,TGCAGTGCTAGTGCGGCAGCGAACACCGGGGAGCTGTTTTTT
.,TRBV11-2,.,TRBJ1-4,CASSPASSAAMNEKLFF,TGCGCCAGCAGCCCCGCGTCGTCGGCAGCGATGAATGAAAAACTGTTTTTT
TRBD1,TRBV7-2,few,TRBJ1-3,CASRRTGGFGNTIYF,TGCGCCAGCAGACGGACAGGGGGCTTTGGAAACACCATATATTTT
.,TRBV19,many,TRBJ1-1,CASTDNPWSEAFF,TGTGCCAGTACCGATAACCCGTGGTCTGAAGCTTTCTTT
.,TRBV30,.,TRBJ1-1,CAWRIHAFF,TGTGCCTGGAGAATTCACGCTTTCTTT
.,TRBV19,few,TRBJ2-6,CASTPGRGANVLTF,TGTGCCAGTACCCCCGGTCGGGGGGCCAACGTCCTGACTTTT
.,TRBV19,.,TRBJ1-5,CASSARAYSNQPQHF,TGTGCCAGTAGTGCCAGGGCTTATAGCAATCAGCCCCAGCATTTT